This T cell receptor beta chain was captured in a study of T cell responses to AZD1222 COVID-19 vaccine. General study findings and limits: Repertoire sampling occurred only after the peak T cell response.

Note on this clone: What it binds is unknown.

The CDR3 contains 15 residues. Trimming shortened V by 5 bases and J by 4 bases, and 17 bases separated the two germline ends. Germline V gene lookup returns CDR1 MNHEY and CDR2 SMNVEV (reference sequence). Profiling relied on immunoSEQ multiplex PCR, and the TCRdb table lists in-frame clones only, not all of them. The table lists tens of thousands of clones, just over 90% of them singletons, with about 6% in the top ten. Sequences were derived from peripheral blood, sampled 28 days after the second dose of the MenACWY control vaccine. The chain combines TRBV27 with TRBJ1-1; the D gene is possibly TRBD1 (5 bases). This TCR came from an adult who received the MenACWY meningococcal vaccine as a control. CDR3 nucleotides: TGTGCCAGCAGTCCTCAGGCATGGGGGAGCACTGAAGCTTTCTTT. It encodes CASSPQAWGSTEAFF.